This paragraph reports one TCR beta chain. Its target is unknown. With 1 base clipped from V and 0 bases from J, the junction kept 10 bases outside the gene matches. Germline V gives CDR1 LGHNA, CDR2 YNFKEQ. The CDR3 runs to 20 residues. This entry is derived from a study of cytomegalovirus exposure and HLA in healthy donors. Findings and limits, study-wide: Within an earlier analysis, most TCR beta V segments proved productive either about 87% or about 30% of the time. Among TCR beta chains of equal frequency, HLA-associated ones were more clonally expanded in a later analysis.

The PCR ran on 60 Vbeta and 13 Jbeta primers. The method was immunoSEQ multiplex PCR; TCRdb's version includes in-frame clones alone and lacks a portion of them. The table includes about 150,000 clones, nearly 80% detected once. This chain joins TRBV4-2 and TRBJ2-1, with 12 bases aligning to TRBD2. The TCR comes from a woman in her twenties or thirties in good health and CMV-seronegative. The sample comprised PBMCs. The CDR3 sequence is CASSQVRASGGVSSYNEQFF. CDR3 nucleotides: TGTGCCAGCAGCCAAGTTAGGGCTAGCGGGGGGGTAAGCTCCTACAATGAGCAGTTCTTC.